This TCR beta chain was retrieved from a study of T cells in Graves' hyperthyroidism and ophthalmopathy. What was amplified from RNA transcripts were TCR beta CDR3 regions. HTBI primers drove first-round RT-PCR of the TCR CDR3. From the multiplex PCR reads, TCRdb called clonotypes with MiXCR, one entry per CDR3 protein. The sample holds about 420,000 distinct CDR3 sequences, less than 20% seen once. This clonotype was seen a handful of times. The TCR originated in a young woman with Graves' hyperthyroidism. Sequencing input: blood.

CDR3 sequence reads: CASSPKVGLAHGDYTF. The CDR3 DNA reads TGTGCCAGCAGCCCAAAGGTCGGACTGGCGCATGGTGACTACACCTTC. The chain joins TRBV7-9 to TRBJ1-2; D gene uncertain. Germline lookup yields CDR1 SEHNR and CDR2 FQNEAQ (reference sequence). Trimming pared 5 bases from V and 10 bases from J, leaving 26 bases between. The CDR3 has 16 amino acids.